These T cell receptor beta chains were read from a single sample in a study of T cell responses to AZD1222 COVID-19 vaccine. Here immunoSEQ multiplex PCR was the method, and the copy in TCRdb shows in-frame clones only, minus some. The data hold 65,000 to 70,000 clones, with approximately 85% observed a single time. The input for sequencing was peripheral blood, taken on day 0 of AZD1222 vaccination. The source is an adult in good health. The conserved cysteine and the conserved F or W are not part of the CDR3 here.

j_call: TRBJ2-1
cdr3_length: 15
v_call: TRBV5-4
cdr3_aa: ASSLNGGGAEVNEQF

j_call: TRBJ2-2
cdr3_length: 14
v_call: TRBV24-1
cdr3_aa: ATSEHYSRSSGELF

j_call: TRBJ1-6
cdr3_length: 11
v_call: TRBV6-1
cdr3_aa: ASSEAGQPPLH

j_call: TRBJ2-7
cdr3_length: 11
v_call: TRBV7-2
cdr3_aa: ASSLNRYYEQY

j_call: TRBJ1-4
cdr3_length: 12
v_call: TRBV5-1
cdr3_aa: ASSLQATNEKLF

j_call: TRBJ1-2
cdr3_length: 13
v_call: TRBV11-3
cdr3_aa: ASSLEGQVVRGYT

j_call: TRBJ1-5
cdr3_length: 9
v_call: TRBV20-1
cdr3_aa: SGANNQPQH

j_call: TRBJ1-2
cdr3_length: 11
v_call: TRBV7-8
cdr3_aa: ASSWAGQGGYT

j_call: TRBJ1-2
cdr3_length: 13
v_call: TRBV5-1
cdr3_aa: ASSLGTWGAEGYT

j_call: TRBJ1-5
cdr3_length: 12
v_call: TRBV18
cdr3_aa: ASSPPTGDQPQH

j_call: TRBJ2-1
cdr3_length: 13
v_call: TRBV28
cdr3_aa: ASSLIGATYNEQF

j_call: TRBJ1-1
cdr3_length: 11
v_call: TRBV12-3/TRBV12-4
cdr3_aa: ASSGAARTEAF

j_call: TRBJ1-1
cdr3_length: 13
v_call: TRBV2
cdr3_aa: ASSEQGGRALWAF

j_call: TRBJ2-2
cdr3_length: 12
v_call: TRBV28
cdr3_aa: ASSLHTNPGELF

j_call: TRBJ2-2
cdr3_length: 10
v_call: TRBV27
cdr3_aa: ASSLSGGELF

j_call: TRBJ2-3
cdr3_length: 12
v_call: TRBV25-1
cdr3_aa: ASTTLGRTDTQY

j_call: TRBJ2-5
cdr3_length: 12
v_call: TRBV5-5
cdr3_aa: ASSSPGQGETQY

j_call: TRBJ2-1
cdr3_length: 16
v_call: TRBV5-4
cdr3_aa: ASSLRAGGPFRLSEQF

j_call: TRBJ1-6
cdr3_length: 11
v_call: TRBV2
cdr3_aa: ASRTVGDSPLH

j_call: TRBJ1-1
cdr3_length: 13
v_call: TRBV11-2
cdr3_aa: ASSLGRGGSTEAF

j_call: TRBJ2-7
cdr3_length: 13
v_call: TRBV6-5
cdr3_aa: ASSLSQGPYYEQY

j_call: TRBJ1-5
cdr3_length: 14
v_call: TRBV7-9
cdr3_aa: ASSFGNSYSNQPQH

j_call: TRBJ1-2
cdr3_length: 13
v_call: TRBV3-1/TRBV3-2
cdr3_aa: ASSPRTGPRSGYT

j_call: TRBJ2-2
cdr3_length: 13
v_call: TRBV7-2
cdr3_aa: ASSLAMGVTGELF

j_call: TRBJ1-5
cdr3_length: 13
v_call: TRBV19
cdr3_aa: ASSQGREGNQPQH

j_call: TRBJ1-2
cdr3_length: 12
v_call: TRBV11-2
cdr3_aa: ASSFGGGNYGYT

j_call: TRBJ1-1
cdr3_length: 13
v_call: TRBV5-1
cdr3_aa: ASSSSGTMNTEAF

j_call: TRBJ1-1
cdr3_length: 9
v_call: TRBV6-5
cdr3_aa: ASSYKGEAF

j_call: TRBJ2-7
cdr3_length: 10
v_call: TRBV5-1
cdr3_aa: ASSSLGYEQY

j_call: TRBJ1-1
cdr3_length: 11
v_call: TRBV5-1
cdr3_aa: ASSLGQDTEAF

j_call: TRBJ1-6
cdr3_length: 12
v_call: TRBV3-1/TRBV3-2
cdr3_aa: ASSQDLSHSPLH

j_call: TRBJ2-7
cdr3_length: 10
v_call: TRBV11-3
cdr3_aa: ASSPEQSEQY

j_call: TRBJ1-2
cdr3_length: 10
v_call: TRBV6-2/TRBV6-3
cdr3_aa: ASSYSSYGYT

j_call: TRBJ1-1
cdr3_length: 12
v_call: TRBV7-6
cdr3_aa: ASSKGQMPTEAF

j_call: TRBJ1-4
cdr3_length: 13
v_call: TRBV5-1
cdr3_aa: ASSLNSATNEKLF

j_call: TRBJ1-2
cdr3_length: 11
v_call: TRBV13
cdr3_aa: ASSLGRGGGYT

j_call: TRBJ2-7
cdr3_length: 12
v_call: TRBV6-2/TRBV6-3
cdr3_aa: ASSLTGGADEQY

j_call: TRBJ1-5
cdr3_length: 12
v_call: TRBV19
cdr3_aa: ASRAGALGQPQH

j_call: TRBJ2-5
cdr3_length: 15
v_call: TRBV5-1
cdr3_aa: ASSSAVWGSFEETQY

j_call: TRBJ1-1
cdr3_length: 12
v_call: TRBV7-6
cdr3_aa: ASSAQPGETEAF

j_call: TRBJ2-5
cdr3_length: 12
v_call: TRBV7-9
cdr3_aa: ASSLLTGGETQY

j_call: TRBJ1-3
cdr3_length: 14
v_call: TRBV29-1
cdr3_aa: SVEEARTGSGNTIY

j_call: TRBJ2-1
cdr3_length: 12
v_call: TRBV2
cdr3_aa: ASSADSSHNEQF

j_call: TRBJ1-2
cdr3_length: 13
v_call: TRBV4-2
cdr3_aa: ASSQGTAFNYGYT

j_call: TRBJ2-7
cdr3_length: 12
v_call: TRBV4-1
cdr3_aa: ASSQRRGGFEQY

j_call: TRBJ1-1
cdr3_length: 13
v_call: TRBV5-6
cdr3_aa: ASSFMTGLNTEAF

j_call: TRBJ2-7
cdr3_length: 14
v_call: TRBV7-3
cdr3_aa: ASSPSGGQGSYEQY

j_call: TRBJ2-7
cdr3_length: 12
v_call: TRBV7-2
cdr3_aa: ASSSNRDAYEQY

j_call: TRBJ2-5
cdr3_length: 15
v_call: TRBV11-3
cdr3_aa: ASSRRSGTGTEETQY

j_call: TRBJ1-6
cdr3_length: 11
v_call: TRBV3-1/TRBV3-2
cdr3_aa: ASTTGGDSPLH

j_call: TRBJ2-7
cdr3_length: 10
v_call: TRBV6-2/TRBV6-3
cdr3_aa: ASSPIGDEQY

j_call: TRBJ1-2
cdr3_length: 10
v_call: TRBV2
cdr3_aa: ASSDYRLRYT

j_call: TRBJ1-2
cdr3_length: 10
v_call: TRBV21-1
cdr3_aa: ASSAGQYGYT

j_call: TRBJ2-6
cdr3_length: 15
v_call: TRBV7-2
cdr3_aa: ASSLAGSSSGANVLT

j_call: TRBJ2-6
cdr3_length: 16
v_call: TRBV4-3
cdr3_aa: ASSQDYGDDSGANVLT

j_call: TRBJ1-5
cdr3_length: 12
v_call: TRBV5-8
cdr3_aa: ASSSDRGNQPQH

j_call: TRBJ1-4
cdr3_length: 12
v_call: TRBV2
cdr3_aa: ASRVRLLNEKLF

j_call: TRBJ1-2
cdr3_length: 13
v_call: TRBV27
cdr3_aa: ASKMTQGYYYGYT

j_call: TRBJ2-1
cdr3_length: 12
v_call: TRBV27
cdr3_aa: ASSLVRLGNEQF

j_call: TRBJ2-7
cdr3_length: 10
v_call: TRBV11-1
cdr3_aa: ASSPTGGLEY